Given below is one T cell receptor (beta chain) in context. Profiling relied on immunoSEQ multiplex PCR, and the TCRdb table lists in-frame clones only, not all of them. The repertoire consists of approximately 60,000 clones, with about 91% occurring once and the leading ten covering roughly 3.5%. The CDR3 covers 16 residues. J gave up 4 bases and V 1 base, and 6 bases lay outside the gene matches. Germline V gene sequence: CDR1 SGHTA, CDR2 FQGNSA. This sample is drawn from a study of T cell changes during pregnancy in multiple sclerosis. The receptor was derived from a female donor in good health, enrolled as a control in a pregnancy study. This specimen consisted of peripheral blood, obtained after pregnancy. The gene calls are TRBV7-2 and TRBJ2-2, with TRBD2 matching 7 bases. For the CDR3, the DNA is TGTGCCAGCAGCTTAGGTCCGGGAGGAGTCACCGGGGAGCTGTTTTTT. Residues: CASSLGPGGVTGELFF.